Here is one T cell receptor beta chain with its context. Its antigen is not yet known. The record has no base qualities; no much larger clone is one base away. For CDR1 and CDR2, the germline V gene (reference sequence) lists MNHEY and SMNVEV. V and J are trimmed by 6 bases and 5 bases, and the gene matches miss 15 bases of the junction. Measured from the cysteine to the phenylalanine, the CDR3 is 18 residues long. Just the 54-base CDR3 DNA is kept, in frame starting at base 1. Collaborating institutions collected whole blood in K2EDTA tubes following their own protocols. For TCRbeta analysis, collaborators shipped samples in one of three forms: frozen whole blood, isolated PBMCs, or DNA extracted from either of those sample types. This entry is derived from a study of blood T cell repertoires in COVID-19 (dated by TCRdb to 2018 to 2021). In terms of the full investigation: Samples from collaborators originated in the United States, Italy and Spain and spanned both the acute and convalescent phases of COVID-19. The prospective study material was composed of cDNA or gDNA derived from T cells, B-cell-depleted T cells, or PBMCs. The dataset comprised deeply sampled blood TCRbeta repertoires from subjects exposed to, actively infected with, or recovered from COVID-19. The repertoires were made available in a free public database intended to serve as a resource for research on the immune response to SARS-CoV-2. The samples were drawn from the first 160 participants of the ongoing ImmuneRACE study and from 950 to 1,500 subjects provided by 6 global collaborators. The sample metadata nearly always contained a de-identified subject ID, COVID-19 status, age in years and sex. Where available, HLA class I and class II types were obtained from metadata supplied by the sample provider rather than from assay-based typing. Broader findings and caveats from the paper: How much clinical and demographic metadata was included differed by source and by participant, and the metadata was provided uncurated.

The immunoSEQ Assay, a bias-controlled multiplex PCR, was used to amplify TCRbeta CDR3 regions from genomic DNA. Per the original workflow: The number of nucleated cells in each sample was estimated by amplification of reference gene primers within the assay. To quantify the absolute abundance of each unique TCRbeta CDR3 rearrangement, sequence reads were collapsed and filtered. For each sample, productive Simpson clonality was calculated by taking the square root of Simpson's diversity index across productive rearrangements. The table comes from immuneACCESS by way of TCRdb, which keeps in-frame sequences with V and J called. Part of the clones is missing from these tables; in studies checked, under half for an unresolved V gene and the rest for unknown reasons. V and J calls and clone size are copied from that table; D and trimming were computed from the DNA. The sample has some 120,000 clones on record, around four fifths of them singletons. Over 10% of the sample belongs to the ten largest clones.

The chain was built from TRBV27 and TRBJ1-6, with 8 bases matching TRBD1. The sequenced material came from peripheral blood. The receptor was derived from a human donor in a cohort sampled during active COVID-19. The nucleotides are TGTGCCAGCAGGGAGCTGGCGTACCGGACAGGGAATAATTCACCCCTCCACTTT. Its translation is CASRELAYRTGNNSPLHF.